This is a list of T cell receptor beta chains from one sample in a study of regulatory T cells in long-lasting Graves disease. A single record per CDR3 protein comes from TCRdb applying MiXCR to the multiplex PCR reads. The sample lists 350,000 to 450,000 distinct CDR3 sequences, around 23% occurring once. The sample was peripheral blood mononuclear cells (PBMCs), taken when the disease was refractory, from a patient treated with antithyroid drugs. All receptors come from a female donor with Graves disease. CDR3s include the opening cysteine and the closing phenylalanine or tryptophan. D genes are given only for firm matches. Rows give clone size only sometimes, using once, few, many, or a class for an expanded clone.

size: NA; V: TRBV28; length: 21; D: NA; J: TRBJ2-1; CDR3: CASSFPAGRQTERVYPNEQFF; DNA: TGTGCCAGCAGTTTCCCAGCAGGGCGTCAGACCGAGCGGGTATACCCAAATGAGCAGTTCTTC
size: NA; V: TRBV27; length: 13; D: TRBD1; J: TRBJ2-7; CDR3: CASSSATGYEQYF; DNA: TGTGCCAGCAGTTCAGCGACAGGGTACGAGCAGTACTTC
size: NA; V: TRBV3-1; length: 14; D: NA; J: TRBJ1-6; CDR3: CASSRTEINSPLHF; DNA: TGTGCCAGCAGTCGGACAGAAATTAATTCACCCCTCCACTTT
size: many; V: TRBV15; length: 17; D: NA; J: TRBJ1-5; CDR3: CATSITRGRDSNQPQHF; DNA: TGTGCCACCAGCATCACCCGAGGACGGGATAGCAATCAGCCCCAGCATTTT
size: many; V: TRBV28; length: 15; D: TRBD1; J: TRBJ1-6; CDR3: CASSSGQLAHSPLHF; DNA: TGTGCCAGCAGTTCGGGACAGCTAGCACATTCACCCCTCCACTTT
size: many; V: TRBV28; length: 14; D: NA; J: TRBJ1-1; CDR3: CASSPVPGAAEAFF; DNA: TGTGCCAGCAGTCCCGTCCCGGGGGCCGCTGAAGCTTTCTTT
size: NA; V: TRBV9; length: 14; D: TRBD2; J: TRBJ2-2; CDR3: CASSVGTSSGELFF; DNA: TGTGCCAGCAGCGTAGGGACTAGCTCCGGGGAGCTGTTTTTT
size: NA; V: TRBV5-1; length: 15; D: NA; J: TRBJ2-7; CDR3: CASSLGPVQSYKQYF; DNA: TGCGCCAGCAGCTTGGGTCCAGTTCAATCCTACAAGCAGTACTTC
size: few; V: TRBV9; length: 15; D: NA; J: TRBJ1-2; CDR3: CASSGDRQANYGYTF; DNA: TGTGCCAGCAGCGGGGACCGCCAAGCTAACTATGGCTACACCTTC
size: many; V: TRBV9; length: 17; D: TRBD2; J: TRBJ2-2; CDR3: CASSLRGGDRNTGELFF; DNA: TGTGCCAGCAGCCTCCGCGGGGGGGACAGGAACACCGGGGAGCTGTTTTTT
size: NA; V: TRBV28; length: 16; D: NA; J: TRBJ2-1; CDR3: CASSPNPDWTYNEQFF; DNA: TGTGCCAGCAGTCCTAACCCCGACTGGACCTACAATGAGCAGTTCTTC
size: NA; V: TRBV6-1; length: 14; D: NA; J: TRBJ2-7; CDR3: CATSAGQHSYEQYF; DNA: TGTGCCACCTCGGCGGGACAGCACTCCTACGAGCAGTACTTC
size: many; V: TRBV15; length: 13; D: NA; J: TRBJ2-7; CDR3: CATSRTTSSEQYF; DNA: TGTGCCACCAGCAGAACTACTAGTTCCGAGCAGTACTTC
size: NA; V: TRBV5-1; length: 13; D: NA; J: TRBJ2-5; CDR3: CASRKGMKETQYF; DNA: TGCGCCAGCAGGAAGGGGATGAAGGAGACCCAGTACTTC
size: few; V: TRBV12-3/TRBV12-4; length: 10; D: NA; J: TRBJ1-4; CDR3: CASSVTELLF; DNA: TGTGCCAGCAGTGTGACCGAACTGCTTTTT
size: many; V: TRBV20-1; length: 12; D: NA; J: TRBJ1-1; CDR3: CSARQLSTEAFF; DNA: TGCAGTGCTAGACAGTTGAGCACTGAAGCTTTCTTT
size: many; V: TRBV20-1; length: 15; D: NA; J: TRBJ2-7; CDR3: CSARDQARPLPEQYF; DNA: TGCAGTGCTAGAGATCAGGCCAGACCCTTACCCGAGCAGTACTTC
size: NA; V: TRBV4-2; length: 16; D: TRBD1; J: TRBJ2-5; CDR3: CASSQDLTGGWETQYF; DNA: TGTGCCAGCAGCCAAGATCTTACAGGGGGCTGGGAGACCCAGTACTTC
size: NA; V: TRBV24-1; length: 12; D: NA; J: TRBJ1-1; CDR3: CATSDPNTEAFF; DNA: TGTGCCACCAGTGATCCGAACACTGAAGCTTTCTTT
size: NA; V: TRBV6-7; length: 16; D: TRBD1; J: TRBJ2-7; CDR3: CASSYSTGQGCHEQYF; DNA: TGTGCCAGCAGTTACTCGACGGGACAGGGGTGCCACGAGCAGTACTTC
size: NA; V: TRBV29-1; length: 13; D: NA; J: TRBJ2-1; CDR3: CSVEKSSYNEQFF; DNA: TGCAGCGTTGAGAAGAGCTCCTACAATGAGCAGTTCTTC
size: many; V: TRBV28; length: 14; D: TRBD2; J: TRBJ2-4; CDR3: CASRSGGGGNIQYF; DNA: TGTGCCAGCAGGTCCGGGGGGGGGGGAAACATTCAGTACTTC
size: NA; V: TRBV5-1; length: 14; D: NA; J: TRBJ2-5; CDR3: CASSRGDGQETQYF; DNA: TGCGCCAGCAGCCGAGGCGACGGGCAAGAGACCCAGTACTTC
size: many; V: TRBV28; length: 16; D: NA; J: TRBJ1-2; CDR3: CASSLSRHRSNYGYTF; DNA: TGTGCCAGCAGTTTATCCCGCCACAGGTCTAACTATGGCTACACCTTC
size: many; V: TRBV20-1; length: 15; D: TRBD2; J: TRBJ2-7; CDR3: CSARPTGTSGREQYF; DNA: TGCAGTGCTAGACCTACCGGGACTAGCGGGCGCGAGCAGTACTTC
size: NA; V: TRBV28; length: 15; D: NA; J: TRBJ1-5; CDR3: CASSLRDVSNQPQHF; DNA: TGTGCCAGCAGTCTGAGGGACGTTAGCAATCAGCCCCAGCATTTT